These T cell receptor beta chains were read from a single sample in a study of blood T cell repertoires in COVID-19. Sequencing was performed with immunoSEQ multiplex PCR; in TCRdb, only in-frame clones are kept and a portion is missing. The sample lists fewer than 250,000 clones; about 86% were seen once. The sequenced sample consisted of PBMCs or T cells enriched from blood (not recorded which). These TCRs come from a woman between 40 and 55 years old with acute COVID-19. Each CDR3 is given with its conserved first and last residue. A D gene is named only where the DNA matches it firmly. Not all rows give a size; the values are once, few, many and, for expanded clones, a class.

TRBD2	TRBJ2-1	TRBV11-2	.	15	TGTGCCAGCAGCCTAGGTGGCGGGAGTGGGGATGAGCAGTTCTTC	CASSLGGGSGDEQFF
TRBD2	TRBJ2-7	TRBV7-8	.	15	TGTGCCAGCAGCACACCGGGACTAGCGGGAGACGAGCAGTACTTC	CASSTPGLAGDEQYF
.	TRBJ2-7	TRBV2	.	13	TGTGCCAGCAGTGTGGTGGAGGGCTACGAGCAGTACTTC	CASSVVEGYEQYF
TRBD2	TRBJ2-7	TRBV7-2	.	14	TGTGCCAGCAGTCCTCAGCGGGAGCCCTACGAGCAGTACTTC	CASSPQREPYEQYF
TRBD2	TRBJ2-4	TRBV3-1/TRBV3-2	once	15	TGTGCCAGCAGCCAGTCTAGCGGGGAGAAAAACATTCAGTACTTC	CASSQSSGEKNIQYF
TRBD2	TRBJ2-1	TRBV19	.	13	TGTGCCAGTACTAGCGGGGGCTACAATGAGCAGTTCTTC	CASTSGGYNEQFF
.	TRBJ2-3	TRBV25-1	.	17	TGTGCCAGCAGTGTGGGGGAAGCGGGGACAAGCACAGATACGCAGTATTTT	CASSVGEAGTSTDTQYF
.	TRBJ2-1	TRBV5-1	.	14	TGCGCCAGCAGCGCCGGGGGCTCCTACAATGAGCAGTTCTTC	CASSAGGSYNEQFF
TRBD2	TRBJ2-2	TRBV4-3	.	16	TGCGCCAGCAGCCAAGCACTAGCGGGACTAGCCGGGGAGCTGTTTTTT	CASSQALAGLAGELFF
.	TRBJ2-1	TRBV6-5	.	11	TGTGCCAGCAGGCATGAATTGAGGCAGTTCTTC	CASRHELRQFF
.	TRBJ1-1	TRBV19	.	15	TGTGCCAGTAGTGTCCTTTATGCGGCGAGAACTGAAGCTTTCTTT	CASSVLYAARTEAFF
TRBD1	TRBJ1-2	TRBV24-1	.	15	TGTGCCACCAGTGACCGCGGACAGGGAGCCTATGGCTACACCTTC	CATSDRGQGAYGYTF
TRBD2	TRBJ2-5	TRBV9	.	15	TGTGCCAGCAGCGTAGCGTCGGGAGGGCTAGAGACCCAGTACTTC	CASSVASGGLETQYF
.	TRBJ1-1	TRBV28	.	12	TGTGCCAGCAGCCAGGTCGACACTGAAGCTTTCTTT	CASSQVDTEAFF
.	TRBJ2-7	TRBV5-6	.	14	TGTGCCAGCAGCTTGAGAGGAGTGATCTACGAGCAGTACTTC	CASSLRGVIYEQYF
.	TRBJ1-4	TRBV19	.	15	TGTGCCAGTAGTACCCCAGGGATGACTAATGAAAAACTGTTTTTT	CASSTPGMTNEKLFF
.	TRBJ2-2	TRBV10-1	.	16	TGCGCCAGCAGTGAGTCCAAAGACAGGTTGCTCGGGGAGCTGTTTTTT	CASSESKDRLLGELFF
.	TRBJ2-7	TRBV14	.	15	TGTGCCAGCAGCCAAAATCAGGACAGACGCTACGAGCAGTACTTC	CASSQNQDRRYEQYF
.	TRBJ2-3	TRBV24-1	.	14	TGTGCCACCAGTGATCGGAACGAGGCAGATACGCAGTATTTT	CATSDRNEADTQYF
.	TRBJ1-1	TRBV2	.	10	TGTGCCAGCTTCGCCCTAGAGGCTTTCTTT	CASFALEAFF
TRBD1	TRBJ1-1	TRBV29-1	.	12	TGCAGCGTTCCACAGGGGGCGACTGAAGCTTTCTTT	CSVPQGATEAFF
TRBD1	TRBJ1-3	TRBV28	.	14	TGTGCCAGCAGTTTCACAGGGGGTGGAAACACCATATATTTT	CASSFTGGGNTIYF
TRBD1	TRBJ1-3	TRBV5-5	.	16	TGTGCCAGCAGCGGAACAGGGGGCCGAACTGGAAACACCATATATTTT	CASSGTGGRTGNTIYF
.	TRBJ2-7	TRBV2	.	16	TGTGCCAGCAGGGTGGGGCAGGGCCGTCTGGTCTACGAGCAGTACTTC	CASRVGQGRLVYEQYF
.	TRBJ2-1	TRBV12-3/TRBV12-4	.	13	TGTGCCAGCAGGCGTAGCTCCTACAATGAGCAGTTCTTC	CASRRSSYNEQFF
TRBD1	TRBJ1-5	TRBV3-1/TRBV3-2	.	14	TGTGCCAGCAGTTTCACAGGGGTTGAACAGCCCCAGCATTTT	CASSFTGVEQPQHF
.	TRBJ1-5	TRBV28	.	14	TGTGCCAGCGCAGGTTGGGGCATCAATCAGCCCCAGCATTTT	CASAGWGINQPQHF
TRBD2	TRBJ2-1	TRBV11-3	.	15	TGTGCCAGCAGCTTAGAAGGACTAGCGGGGGGTGAGCAGTTCTTC	CASSLEGLAGGEQFF
TRBD1	TRBJ1-2	TRBV28	.	14	TGTGCCAGCAGTTTATTGGACAGGGTTGATGGCTACACCTTC	CASSLLDRVDGYTF
TRBD1	TRBJ2-1	TRBV3-1/TRBV3-2	.	13	TGTGCCAGCAGCCCCGGGACAGGGGTTGAGCAGTTCTTC	CASSPGTGVEQFF
.	TRBJ2-1	TRBV3-1/TRBV3-2	.	16	TGTGCCAGCAGCCAACTTCTTCGGACAGACTACAATGAGCAGTTCTTC	CASSQLLRTDYNEQFF
TRBD1	TRBJ2-5	TRBV18	.	16	TGTGCCAGCTCCCCAATCCCCGGGACAGGGATGAAGACCCAGTACTTC	CASSPIPGTGMKTQYF
.	TRBJ2-3	TRBV3-1/TRBV3-2	.	14	TGTGCCAGCAGCCAAGATCACCCTCGGGATACGCAGTATTTT	CASSQDHPRDTQYF